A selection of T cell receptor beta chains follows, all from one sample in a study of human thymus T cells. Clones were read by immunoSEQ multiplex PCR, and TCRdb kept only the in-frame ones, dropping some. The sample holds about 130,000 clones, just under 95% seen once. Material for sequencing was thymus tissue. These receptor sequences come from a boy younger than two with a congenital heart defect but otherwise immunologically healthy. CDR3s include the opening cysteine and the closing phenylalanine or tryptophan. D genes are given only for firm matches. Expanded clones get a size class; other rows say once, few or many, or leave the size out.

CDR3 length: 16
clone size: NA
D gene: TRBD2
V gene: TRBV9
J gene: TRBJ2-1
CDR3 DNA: TGTGCCAGCAGCGTAGAAGGACTAGCGGGTGTAAATGAGCAGTTCTTC
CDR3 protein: CASSVEGLAGVNEQFF

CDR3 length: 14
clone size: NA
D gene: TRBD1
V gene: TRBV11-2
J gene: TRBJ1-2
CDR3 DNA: TGTGCCAGCAGCTCCCGGGGACAGGCCTATGGCTACACCTTC
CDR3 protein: CASSSRGQAYGYTF

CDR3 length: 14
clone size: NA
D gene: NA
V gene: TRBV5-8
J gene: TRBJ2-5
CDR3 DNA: TGTGCCAGCAGCTTTACCGGGGTGGACGAGACCCAGTACTTC
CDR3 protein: CASSFTGVDETQYF

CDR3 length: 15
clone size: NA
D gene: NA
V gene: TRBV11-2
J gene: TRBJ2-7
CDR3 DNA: TGTGCCAGCAGCCCTCGCGGGGACGGATCCTACGAGCAGTACTTC
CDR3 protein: CASSPRGDGSYEQYF

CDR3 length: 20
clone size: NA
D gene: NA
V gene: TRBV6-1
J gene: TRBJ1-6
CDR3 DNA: TGTGCCAGCAGTGGCCCTACCGGGACATCCGAACGCTCCTATAATTCACCCCTCCACTTT
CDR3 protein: CASSGPTGTSERSYNSPLHF

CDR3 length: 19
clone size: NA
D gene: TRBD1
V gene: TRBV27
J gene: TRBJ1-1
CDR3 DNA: TGTGCCAGCAGTTTAGTAGGGACAGGGGAAGATTATATGGGGACTGAAGCTTTCTTT
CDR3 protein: CASSLVGTGEDYMGTEAFF

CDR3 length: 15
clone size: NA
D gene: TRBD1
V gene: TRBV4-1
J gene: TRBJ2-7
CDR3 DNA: TGCGCCAGCAGCCCCGGACAGGGGGCGATATACGAGCAGTACTTC
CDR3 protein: CASSPGQGAIYEQYF

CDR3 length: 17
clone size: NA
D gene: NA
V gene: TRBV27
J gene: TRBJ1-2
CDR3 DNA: TGTGCCAGCAGTTCTCAACAAGGGGGGGCAACCAACTATGGCTACACCTTC
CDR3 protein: CASSSQQGGATNYGYTF

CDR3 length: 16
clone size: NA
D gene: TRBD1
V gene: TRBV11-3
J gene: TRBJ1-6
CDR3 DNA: TGTGCCAGCAGCTCAGGGGGCGCGCTTAATAATTCACCCCTCCACTTT
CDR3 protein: CASSSGGALNNSPLHF

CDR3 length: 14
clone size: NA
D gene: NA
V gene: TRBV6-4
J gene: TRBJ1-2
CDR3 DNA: TGTGCCAGCAGTGCTCAGGGTTCTAACTATGGCTACACCTTC
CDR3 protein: CASSAQGSNYGYTF

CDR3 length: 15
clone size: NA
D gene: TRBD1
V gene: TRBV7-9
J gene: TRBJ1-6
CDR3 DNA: TGTGCCAGCAGCTCGGACAGGGGCGGTCATTCACCCCTCCACTTT
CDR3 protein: CASSSDRGGHSPLHF

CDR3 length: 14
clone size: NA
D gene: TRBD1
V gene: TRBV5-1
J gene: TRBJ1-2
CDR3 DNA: TGCGCCAGCAGCTTGGTTGGACAGGGGCATGGCTACACCTTC
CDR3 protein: CASSLVGQGHGYTF

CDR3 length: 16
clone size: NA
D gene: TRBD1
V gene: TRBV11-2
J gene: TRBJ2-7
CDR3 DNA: TGTGCCAGCAGCTTACAAAGACAGGGGGCCCTCTACGAGCAGTACTTC
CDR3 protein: CASSLQRQGALYEQYF

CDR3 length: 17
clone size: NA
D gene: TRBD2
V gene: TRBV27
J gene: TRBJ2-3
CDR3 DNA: TGTGCCAGCAGTTTGCCGGGACTAGCAACTAGCACAGATACGCAGTATTTT
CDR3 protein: CASSLPGLATSTDTQYF

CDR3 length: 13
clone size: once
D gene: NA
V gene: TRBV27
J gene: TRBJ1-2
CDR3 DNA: TGTGCCAGCAGTTCGGACAGAGTCTATGGCTACACCTTC
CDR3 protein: CASSSDRVYGYTF

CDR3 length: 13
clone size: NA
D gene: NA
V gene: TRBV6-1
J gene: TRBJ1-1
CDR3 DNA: TGTGCCAGCAAAGGGGCGGTGAACACTGAAGCTTTCTTT
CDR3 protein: CASKGAVNTEAFF

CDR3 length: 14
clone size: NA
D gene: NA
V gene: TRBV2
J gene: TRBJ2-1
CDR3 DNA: TGTGCCAGCCCGAAAGGACGGGGGCGGGATGAGCAGTTCTTC
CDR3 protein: CASPKGRGRDEQFF

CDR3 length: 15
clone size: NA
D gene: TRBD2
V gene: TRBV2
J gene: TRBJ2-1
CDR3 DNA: TGTGCCAGCTATAAGGCGGGGACTAGCTACAATGAGCAGTTCTTC
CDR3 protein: CASYKAGTSYNEQFF

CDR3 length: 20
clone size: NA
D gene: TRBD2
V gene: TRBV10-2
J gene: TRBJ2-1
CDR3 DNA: TGCGCCAGCAGTGAGTCGGGGACTAGCGGGGGGGCTGATCTCCTAAATGAGCAGTTCTTC
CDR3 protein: CASSESGTSGGADLLNEQFF

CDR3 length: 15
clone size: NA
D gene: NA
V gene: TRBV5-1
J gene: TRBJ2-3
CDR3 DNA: TGCGCCAGCAGCTTGGCGGGCGGGAGCACAGATACGCAGTATTTT
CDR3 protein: CASSLAGGSTDTQYF

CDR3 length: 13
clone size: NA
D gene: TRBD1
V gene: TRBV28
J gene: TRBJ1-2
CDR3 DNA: TGTGCCAGCAGCTCGACAGGGAATTGGGGCTACACCTTC
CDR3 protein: CASSSTGNWGYTF

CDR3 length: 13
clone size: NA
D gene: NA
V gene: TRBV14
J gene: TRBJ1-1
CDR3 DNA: TGTGCCAGCAGCTCCCCCAAAAACACTGAAGCTTTCTTT
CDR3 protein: CASSSPKNTEAFF

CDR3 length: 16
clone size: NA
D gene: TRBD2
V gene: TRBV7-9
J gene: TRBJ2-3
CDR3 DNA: TGTGCCAGCACCCAACTGCGGGGGGGGACTACAGATACGCAGTATTTT
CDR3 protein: CASTQLRGGTTDTQYF

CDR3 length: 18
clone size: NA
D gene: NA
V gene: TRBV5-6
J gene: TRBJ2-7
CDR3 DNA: TGTGCCAGCAGCCTGGCGGAAGGAGGCGGGGAGGAAACCTACGAGCAGTACTTC
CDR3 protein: CASSLAEGGGEETYEQYF

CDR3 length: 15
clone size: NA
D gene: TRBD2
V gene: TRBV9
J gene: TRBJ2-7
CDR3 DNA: TGTGCCAGCAGCCCTAGTGCGGGGGGACCCTACGAGCAGTACTTC
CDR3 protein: CASSPSAGGPYEQYF

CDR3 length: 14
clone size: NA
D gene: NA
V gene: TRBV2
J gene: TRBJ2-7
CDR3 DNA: TGTGCCAGCAGTGACGGGGCAGTTACCTACGAGCAGTACTTC
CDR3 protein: CASSDGAVTYEQYF

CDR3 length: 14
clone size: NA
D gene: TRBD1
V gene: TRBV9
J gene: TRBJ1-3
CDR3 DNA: TGTGCCAGCAGCCCCCGGACAGGTGGAAACACCATATATTTT
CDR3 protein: CASSPRTGGNTIYF

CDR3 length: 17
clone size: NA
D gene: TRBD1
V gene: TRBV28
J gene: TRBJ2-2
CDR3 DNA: TGTGCCAGCAGTTTACCTCCGGGACAGGGGGACACCGGGGAGCTGTTTTTT
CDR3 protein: CASSLPPGQGDTGELFF

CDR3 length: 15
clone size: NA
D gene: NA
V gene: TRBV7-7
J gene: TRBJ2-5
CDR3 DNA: TGTGCTAGCAGTATCGGGGCAGGGGCTGGAGAGACCCAGTACTTC
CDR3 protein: CASSIGAGAGETQYF

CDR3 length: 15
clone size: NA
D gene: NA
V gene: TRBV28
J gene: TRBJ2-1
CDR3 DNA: TGTGCCAGCAGTTTCAGCGGAGCCTCCTACAATGAGCAGTTCTTC
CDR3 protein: CASSFSGASYNEQFF

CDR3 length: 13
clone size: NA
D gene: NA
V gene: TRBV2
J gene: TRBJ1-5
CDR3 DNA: TGTGCCAGCACCGGGCCCCAAGGTCAGCCCCAGCATTTT
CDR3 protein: CASTGPQGQPQHF

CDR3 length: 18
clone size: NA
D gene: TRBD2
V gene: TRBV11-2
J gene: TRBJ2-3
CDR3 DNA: TGTGCCAGCAGCCTCAATCCGGGACTAGCGGAACTCACAGATACGCAGTATTTT
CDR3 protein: CASSLNPGLAELTDTQYF

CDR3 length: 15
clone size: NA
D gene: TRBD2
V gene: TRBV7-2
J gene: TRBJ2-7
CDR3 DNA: TGTGCCAGCAGCTCAGCGGGGGGGCTGTCCTACGAGCAGTACTTC
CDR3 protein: CASSSAGGLSYEQYF

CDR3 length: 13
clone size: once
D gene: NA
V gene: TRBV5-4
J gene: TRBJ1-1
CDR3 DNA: TGTGCCAGCAGCCAGACCGGGAACACTGAAGCTTTCTTT
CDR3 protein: CASSQTGNTEAFF

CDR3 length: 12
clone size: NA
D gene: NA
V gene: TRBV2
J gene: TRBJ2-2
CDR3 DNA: TGTGCCAGCAGCTCGAACACCGGGGAGCTGTTTTTT
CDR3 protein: CASSSNTGELFF

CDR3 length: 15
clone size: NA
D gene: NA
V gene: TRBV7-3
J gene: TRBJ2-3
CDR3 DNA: TGTGCCAGCAGCTTAGGGCTAGGCTTCACAGATACGCAGTATTTT
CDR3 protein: CASSLGLGFTDTQYF

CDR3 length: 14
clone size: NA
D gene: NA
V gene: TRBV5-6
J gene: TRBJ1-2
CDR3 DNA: TGTGCCAGCAGCTTGGCCTGCGAAAACTATGGCTACACCTTC
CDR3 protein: CASSLACENYGYTF

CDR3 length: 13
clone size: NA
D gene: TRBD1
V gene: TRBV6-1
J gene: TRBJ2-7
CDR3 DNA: TGTGCCAGCAGTTCGGACAGGGACTACGAGCAGTACTTC
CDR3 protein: CASSSDRDYEQYF

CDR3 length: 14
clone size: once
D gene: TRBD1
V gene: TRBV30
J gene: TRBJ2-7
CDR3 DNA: TGTGCGTTATACCGGACAGGGAGGCCCTACGAGCAGTACTTC
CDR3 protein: CALYRTGRPYEQYF

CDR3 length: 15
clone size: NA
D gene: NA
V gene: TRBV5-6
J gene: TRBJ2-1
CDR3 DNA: TGTGCCAGCAGCTGGGACACCGTGCCCTACAATGAGCAGTTCTTC
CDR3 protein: CASSWDTVPYNEQFF

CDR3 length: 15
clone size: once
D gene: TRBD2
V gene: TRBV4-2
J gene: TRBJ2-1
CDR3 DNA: TGTGCCAGCAGGCCTAGCGGGGATCCCTACAATGAGCAGTTCTTC
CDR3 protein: CASRPSGDPYNEQFF

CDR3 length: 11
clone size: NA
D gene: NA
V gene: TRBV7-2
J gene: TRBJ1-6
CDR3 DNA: TGTGCCAGCAGCCAGAAATCACCCCTCCACTTT
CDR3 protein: CASSQKSPLHF

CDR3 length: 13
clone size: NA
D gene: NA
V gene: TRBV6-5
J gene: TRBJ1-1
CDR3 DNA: TGTGCCAGCAGTCGCGGCCTGTTGACTGAAGCTTTCTTT
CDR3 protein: CASSRGLLTEAFF

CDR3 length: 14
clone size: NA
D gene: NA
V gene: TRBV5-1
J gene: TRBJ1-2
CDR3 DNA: TGCGCCAGCAGCTTGGTTACCGCAGGGCATGGCTACACCTTC
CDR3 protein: CASSLVTAGHGYTF

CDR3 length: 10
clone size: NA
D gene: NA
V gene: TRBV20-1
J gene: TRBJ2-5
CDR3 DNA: TGCAGAGGGGTGGGGGAGACCCAGTACTTC
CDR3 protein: CRGVGETQYF

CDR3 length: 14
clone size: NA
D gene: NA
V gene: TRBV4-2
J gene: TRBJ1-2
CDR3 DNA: TGTGCCAGCAGCCAAGAAGGCCGAACGGATGGCTACACCTTC
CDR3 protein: CASSQEGRTDGYTF

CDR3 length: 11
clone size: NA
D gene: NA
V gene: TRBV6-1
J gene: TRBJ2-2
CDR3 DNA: TGTGCCAGCAGGAGGCCCGGGGAGCTGTTTTTT
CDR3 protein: CASRRPGELFF

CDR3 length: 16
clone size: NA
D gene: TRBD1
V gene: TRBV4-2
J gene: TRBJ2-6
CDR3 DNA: TGTGCCAGCAGCGCCACAGGGGACTCTGGGGCCAACGTCCTGACTTTC
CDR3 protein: CASSATGDSGANVLTF

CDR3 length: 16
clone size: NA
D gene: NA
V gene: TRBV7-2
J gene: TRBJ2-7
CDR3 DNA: TGTGCCAGCAGCTTAGGTCTAGTCCCCAGGGAGGACGAGCAGTACTTC
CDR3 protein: CASSLGLVPREDEQYF

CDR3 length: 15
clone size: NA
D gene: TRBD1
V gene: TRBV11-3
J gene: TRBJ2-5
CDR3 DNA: TGTGCCAGCAGCTTAGCTACAGGGGGAGGAGAGACCCAGTACTTC
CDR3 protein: CASSLATGGGETQYF

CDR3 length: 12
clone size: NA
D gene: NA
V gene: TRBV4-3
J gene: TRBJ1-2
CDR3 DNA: TGCGCCAGCAGCCAACCAGACTATGGCTACACCTTC
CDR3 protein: CASSQPDYGYTF

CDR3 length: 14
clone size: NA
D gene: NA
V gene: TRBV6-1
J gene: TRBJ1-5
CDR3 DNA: TGTGCCAGCAGTGCACAAGGGGCCTCGGGGCCCCAGCATTTT
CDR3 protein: CASSAQGASGPQHF

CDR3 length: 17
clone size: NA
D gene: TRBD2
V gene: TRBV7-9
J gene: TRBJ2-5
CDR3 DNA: TGTGCCAGCAGCCCCCTTCAGCGGGGGGCCCAAGGCGGGTCCCAGTACTTC
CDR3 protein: CASSPLQRGAQGGSQYF

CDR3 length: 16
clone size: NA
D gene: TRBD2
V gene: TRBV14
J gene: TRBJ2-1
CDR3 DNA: TGTGCCAGCAGCCAAGGGCCACTAGCGGGGGGAGATGAGCAGTTCTTC
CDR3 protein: CASSQGPLAGGDEQFF

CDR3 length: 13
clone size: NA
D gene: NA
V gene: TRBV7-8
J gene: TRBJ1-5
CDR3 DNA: TGTGCCAGCAGCTTAGTGAGCAATCAGCCCCAGCATTTT
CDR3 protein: CASSLVSNQPQHF

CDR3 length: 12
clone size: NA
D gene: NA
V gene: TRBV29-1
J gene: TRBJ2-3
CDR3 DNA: TGCAGCGTTACTCCTAAGCCAGATACGCAGTATTTT
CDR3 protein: CSVTPKPDTQYF

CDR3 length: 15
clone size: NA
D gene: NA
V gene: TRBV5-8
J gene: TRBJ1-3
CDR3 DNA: TGTGCCAGCAGGTTCGACAGGAGCTCTGGAAACACCATATATTTT
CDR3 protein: CASRFDRSSGNTIYF

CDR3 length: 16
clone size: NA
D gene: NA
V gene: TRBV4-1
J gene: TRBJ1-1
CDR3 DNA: TGCGCCAGCAGCCAAGTAAACGGGGAGATGAACACTGAAGCTTTCTTT
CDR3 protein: CASSQVNGEMNTEAFF

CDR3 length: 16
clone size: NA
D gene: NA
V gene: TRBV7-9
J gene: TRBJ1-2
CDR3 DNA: TGTGCCAGCAGCTTAGAGTGGGGGGAATTTTTTTATAGCTACACCTTC
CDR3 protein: CASSLEWGEFFYSYTF